This is a list of T cell receptor beta chains from one sample in a study of T cell responses to AZD1222 COVID-19 vaccine. Libraries were prepared by immunoSEQ multiplex PCR; TCRdb keeps only in-frame clonotypes and omits some of them. Of more than 50,000 clones in the sample, about 79% were seen once. Sample: peripheral blood, taken on day 0 of AZD1222 vaccination. The source of these receptors is an adult in good health. Each CDR3 is given with its conserved first and last residue. The D gene is left open where the match is weak. A clone size is listed for some rows: how often the clone was seen (once, few, many), or a class if it is expanded.

CDR3 length	D gene	clone size	V gene	J gene	CDR3 protein	CDR3 DNA
12	-	-	TRBV3-1/TRBV3-2	TRBJ2-1	CASSILRDEQFF	TGTGCCAGCAGTATCTTGCGGGACGAGCAGTTCTTC
14	-	-	TRBV5-4	TRBJ1-2	CASSLVSGSGGYTF	TGTGCCAGCAGCTTGGTTTCAGGGAGTGGTGGCTACACCTTC
17	TRBD2	-	TRBV7-8	TRBJ2-1	CASSLFGTSGRAHEQFF	TGTGCCAGCAGCTTATTCGGGACTAGCGGGAGGGCCCATGAGCAGTTCTTC
12	-	-	TRBV18	TRBJ2-7	CASSPRGGEQYF	TGTGCCAGCTCACCAAGGGGTGGAGAGCAGTACTTC
16	-	-	TRBV4-2	TRBJ2-2	CASSQDGNGAGGELFF	TGTGCCAGCAGCCAAGATGGTAACGGGGCTGGCGGGGAGCTGTTTTTT
12	-	-	TRBV29-1	TRBJ2-1	CSEVPLYNEQFF	TGCAGCGAGGTGCCTCTATACAATGAGCAGTTCTTC
15	-	-	TRBV5-6	TRBJ2-6	CASSLRLSGANVLTF	TGTGCCAGCAGCTTGAGGCTATCTGGGGCCAACGTCCTGACTTTC
14	-	-	TRBV5-1	TRBJ1-1	CASSLAVSNTEAFF	TGCGCCAGCAGCTTGGCAGTATCGAACACTGAAGCTTTCTTT
14	TRBD1	-	TRBV6-5	TRBJ1-5	CASSIRTGAQPQHF	TGTGCCAGCAGTATTCGGACAGGGGCCCAGCCCCAGCATTTT
17	TRBD1	-	TRBV27	TRBJ1-6	CASSGDRGWLRDSPLHF	TGTGCCAGCAGTGGGGACAGGGGCTGGTTACGGGATTCACCCCTCCACTTT
10	-	-	TRBV2	TRBJ2-7	CASSEAGTYF	TGTGCCAGCAGTGAAGCAGGGACGTACTTC
21	-	-	TRBV13	TRBJ1-3	CASSLTRLGGDSSTSGNTIYF	TGTGCCAGCAGCTTAACACGACTTGGAGGAGACAGCTCAACCTCTGGAAACACCATATATTTT
20	TRBD2	-	TRBV28	TRBJ2-1	CASSFGFLTSGQLEVYEQFF	TGTGCCAGCAGTTTCGGGTTTTTGACTAGCGGGCAGTTAGAGGTCTATGAGCAGTTCTTC
15	TRBD2	-	TRBV6-5	TRBJ2-1	CASSPAGGLINEQFF	TGTGCCAGCAGTCCAGCGGGAGGGTTGATTAATGAGCAGTTCTTC
12	-	-	TRBV6-1	TRBJ1-4	CASSERGRKLFF	TGTGCCAGCAGTGAACGCGGGAGAAAACTGTTTTTT
12	-	-	TRBV6-2/TRBV6-3	TRBJ2-3	CASSSAPDTQYF	TGTGCCAGCAGTTCCGCCCCGGATACGCAGTATTTT
13	-	-	TRBV16	TRBJ1-1	CASSQGSSAEAFF	TGTGCCAGCAGCCAAGGAAGTTCCGCTGAAGCTTTCTTT
12	TRBD2	once	TRBV4-1	TRBJ2-1	CASSQGIAGQFF	TGCGCCAGCAGCCAAGGAATAGCGGGGCAGTTCTTC
18	-	-	TRBV10-3	TRBJ2-3	CAISARGPGPRTADTQYF	TGTGCCATCAGTGCTAGGGGACCGGGACCTAGGACCGCAGATACGCAGTATTTT
18	TRBD2	-	TRBV30	TRBJ2-2	CAWSGPGTTLRISRELFF	TGTGCCTGGAGTGGCCCCGGGACTACCCTCCGAATCTCCAGGGAGCTGTTTTTT
14	-	-	TRBV6-2/TRBV6-3	TRBJ2-7	CASSYLGSEYEQYF	TGTGCCAGCAGTTACCTGGGGTCAGAATACGAGCAGTACTTC
15	TRBD2	-	TRBV7-2	TRBJ2-1	CASSQGIGSGRVLFF	TGTGCCAGCAGCCAAGGGATTGGCAGCGGGAGAGTTCTGTTCTTC
17	TRBD1	-	TRBV6-1	TRBJ1-5	CASSVGRGYYSNQPQHF	TGTGCCAGCAGTGTCGGCAGGGGGTACTATAGCAATCAGCCCCAGCATTTT
13	-	few	TRBV30	TRBJ1-1	CAWSGQGNTEAFF	TGTGCCTGGAGTGGTCAGGGGAACACTGAAGCTTTCTTT
16	TRBD2	once	TRBV5-1	TRBJ2-3	CASSLVSGLDTDTQYF	TGCGCCAGCAGCTTGGTTTCGGGACTAGACACAGATACGCAGTATTTT
15	-	once	TRBV28	TRBJ1-5	CASSLYGGNRQPQHF	TGTGCCAGCAGTTTATATGGGGGCAACAGGCAGCCCCAGCATTTT
14	-	-	TRBV11-3	TRBJ1-1	CASSLEGWGTEAFF	TGTGCCAGCAGCTTAGAGGGGTGGGGGACTGAAGCTTTCTTT
12	-	-	TRBV18	TRBJ2-7	CASSPRRNEQYF	TGTGCCAGCTCACCTCGACGGAATGAGCAGTACTTC
15	TRBD1	few	TRBV7-2	TRBJ2-7	CASTQSGTVGYEQYF	TGTGCCAGCACCCAATCCGGGACAGTCGGCTACGAGCAGTACTTC
15	-	-	TRBV28	TRBJ1-5	CASSSLTGRFQPQHF	TGTGCCAGCAGCTCGCTAACGGGAAGATTTCAGCCCCAGCATTTT
15	-	few	TRBV7-2	TRBJ2-7	CASSLAGTPTYEQYF	TGTGCCAGCAGCTTAGCGGGAACACCTACCTACGAGCAGTACTTC
11	-	few	TRBV25-1	TRBJ1-5	CARGTNQPQHF	TGTGCCAGGGGGACAAATCAGCCCCAGCATTTT
15	TRBD2	-	TRBV5-1	TRBJ2-1	CASSLVSGENNEQFF	TGCGCCAGCAGCTTGGTTAGCGGGGAAAACAATGAGCAGTTCTTC
16	TRBD1	-	TRBV19	TRBJ1-1	CATTLGTGIVSTEAFF	TGTGCCACCACCCTTGGGACAGGGATCGTGAGCACTGAAGCTTTCTTT
14	-	-	TRBV9	TRBJ1-2	CASSVGGSNYGYTF	TGTGCCAGCAGCGTAGGAGGTAGCAACTATGGCTACACCTTC
14	-	-	TRBV25-1	TRBJ2-3	CASSRGTYTDTQYF	TGTGCCAGCAGTAGGGGAACCTACACAGATACGCAGTATTTT
14	-	-	TRBV7-9	TRBJ1-1	CASSLGGEGTEAFF	TGTGCCAGCAGCTTAGGGGGGGAAGGAACTGAAGCTTTCTTT
16	TRBD1	-	TRBV29-1	TRBJ1-1	CSVLPGQGLENTEAFF	TGCAGCGTCTTACCGGGACAGGGGTTAGAGAACACTGAAGCTTTCTTT
12	-	-	TRBV6-5	TRBJ2-3	CASKAGTDTQYF	TGTGCCAGCAAAGCCGGGACAGATACGCAGTATTTT
13	TRBD2	-	TRBV30	TRBJ2-5	CAWSLGGQETQYF	TGTGCCTGGAGCCTGGGGGGGCAAGAGACCCAGTACTTC
16	-	-	TRBV3-1/TRBV3-2	TRBJ2-2	CASSRSELAPTGELFF	TGTGCCAGCAGCCGGTCAGAACTAGCTCCCACCGGGGAGCTGTTTTTT
16	TRBD1	few	TRBV19	TRBJ1-2	CASSNLQGNYYYGYTF	TGTGCCAGTAGTAACCTACAGGGGAATTATTACTATGGCTACACCTTC
15	-	-	TRBV6-5	TRBJ2-7	CASSYAAGFSYEQYF	TGTGCCAGCAGTTACGCGGCGGGCTTTTCCTACGAGCAGTACTTC
13	-	-	TRBV6-5	TRBJ2-7	CATHKKDPYEQYF	TGTGCCACCCATAAAAAAGACCCCTACGAGCAGTACTTC
15	TRBD1	-	TRBV11-2	TRBJ2-7	CASSSYRGQAYEQYF	TGTGCCAGCAGCTCTTACAGGGGGCAGGCCTACGAGCAGTACTTC
15	TRBD1	-	TRBV28	TRBJ1-4	CASTQTGQGHEKLFF	TGTGCCAGCACCCAAACGGGACAGGGCCATGAAAAACTGTTTTTT
15	TRBD1	medium-sized	TRBV4-3	TRBJ1-2	CASSQGQGPNYGYTF	TGCGCCAGCAGCCAAGGACAGGGGCCCAACTATGGCTACACCTTC
13	-	-	TRBV6-2/TRBV6-3	TRBJ2-5	CASSDRTQETQYF	TGTGCCAGCAGCGACAGGACCCAAGAGACCCAGTACTTC